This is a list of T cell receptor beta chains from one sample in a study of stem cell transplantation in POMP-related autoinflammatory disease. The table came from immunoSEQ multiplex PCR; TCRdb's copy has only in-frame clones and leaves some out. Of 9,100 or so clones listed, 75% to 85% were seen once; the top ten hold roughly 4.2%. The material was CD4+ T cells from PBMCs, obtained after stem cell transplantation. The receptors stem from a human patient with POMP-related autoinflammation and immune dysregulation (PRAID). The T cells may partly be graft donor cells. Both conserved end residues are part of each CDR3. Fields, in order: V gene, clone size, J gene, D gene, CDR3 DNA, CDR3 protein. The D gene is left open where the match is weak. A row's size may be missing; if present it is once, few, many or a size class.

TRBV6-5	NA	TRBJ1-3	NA	TGTGCCAGCAGTAAACAGACCGATTGGAGAAACACCATATATTTT	CASSKQTDWRNTIYF
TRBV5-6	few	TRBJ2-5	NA	TGTGCCAGCAGTTATCTACAGGGAGGGGAGACCCAGTACTTC	CASSYLQGGETQYF
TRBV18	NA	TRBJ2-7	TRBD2	TGTGCCAGCTCATTTAGCGGGAGGGTTTCCTACGAGCAGTACTTC	CASSFSGRVSYEQYF
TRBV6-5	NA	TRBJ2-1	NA	TGTGCCAGCAGCCAGAGACAGTACAATGAGCAGTTCTTC	CASSQRQYNEQFF
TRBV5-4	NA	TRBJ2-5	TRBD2	TGTGCCAGCAGCACCGGACTAGCGGGAGGAGAGACCCAGTACTTC	CASSTGLAGGETQYF
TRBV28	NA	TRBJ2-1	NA	TGTGCCAGCAGCCCCCGGAATGAGCAGTTCTTC	CASSPRNEQFF
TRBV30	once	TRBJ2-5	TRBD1	TGTGCCTGGAGTCCAGGGACAGGGGAAGCGGAGACCCAGTACTTC	CAWSPGTGEAETQYF
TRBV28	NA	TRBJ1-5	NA	TGTGCCAGCAGTATCTTTGGGGTCTACCAGCCCCAGCATTTT	CASSIFGVYQPQHF
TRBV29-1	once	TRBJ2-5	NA	TGCAGCGTGCGTCGGGGGCGGCAAGAGACCCAGTACTTC	CSVRRGRQETQYF
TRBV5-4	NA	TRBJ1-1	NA	TGTGCCAGCAGCACCAGGGACCTGAACACTGAAGCTTTCTTT	CASSTRDLNTEAFF
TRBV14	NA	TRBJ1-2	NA	TGTGCCAGCAGCCAAGCTAACTATGACTACACCTTC	CASSQANYDYTF
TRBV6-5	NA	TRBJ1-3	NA	TGTGCCAGCAGAACCGACAGCGGAAACACCATATATTTT	CASRTDSGNTIYF
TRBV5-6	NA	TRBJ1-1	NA	TGTGCCAGCAGCTCTCGGGGCCACACCCACACTGAAGCTTTCTTT	CASSSRGHTHTEAFF
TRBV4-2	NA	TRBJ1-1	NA	TGTGCCAGCAGCCACGACCCGGACAGCTCAATGAACACTGAAGCTTTCTTT	CASSHDPDSSMNTEAFF
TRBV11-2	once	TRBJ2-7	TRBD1	TGTGCCAGCAGTGTGAGGGGGCGAACCTACGAGCAGTACTTC	CASSVRGRTYEQYF
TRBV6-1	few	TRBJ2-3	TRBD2	TGTGCCAGCAGTGAGGGACTAGCGGGAGGCACAGATACGCAGTATTTT	CASSEGLAGGTDTQYF
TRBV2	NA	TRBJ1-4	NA	TGTGCCAGCAGGGGGTTACTTAATGAAAAACTGTTTTTT	CASRGLLNEKLFF
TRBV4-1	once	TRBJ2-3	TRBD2	TGCGCCAGCAGCCAACTGAAGGGACTAGCGGGAGATCTGAACACAGATACGCAGTATTTT	CASSQLKGLAGDLNTDTQYF
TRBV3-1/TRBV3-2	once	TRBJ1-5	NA	TGTGCCAGCAGCCAAGAAGGTTCCGGGAATCAGCCCCAGCATTTT	CASSQEGSGNQPQHF
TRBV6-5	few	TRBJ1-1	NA	TGTGCCAGCAGTCCATTCGGAAGGTTTGCTGCTTTCTTT	CASSPFGRFAAFF
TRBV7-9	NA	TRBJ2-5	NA	TGTGCCAGCAGCTTAGAAGGGGGGGACTCTAGGTACTTC	CASSLEGGDSRYF
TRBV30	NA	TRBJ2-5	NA	TGTGCCTGGACCTTGGGGCTAGCGAACCAAGAGACCCAGTACTTC	CAWTLGLANQETQYF
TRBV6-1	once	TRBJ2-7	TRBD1	TGTGCCAGCAGTGAACTAGTGACAGGGGGGTACGAGCAGTACTTC	CASSELVTGGYEQYF
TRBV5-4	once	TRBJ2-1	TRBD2	TGTGCCAGCAGCCAAGACACTAGCGGGAAATCGAATGAGCAGTTCTTC	CASSQDTSGKSNEQFF
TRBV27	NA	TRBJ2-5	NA	TGTGCCAGCAGAGGGCTCCCACAGGGAGACCAGTACTTC	CASRGLPQGDQYF
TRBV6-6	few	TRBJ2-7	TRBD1	TGTGCCAGCAGCCGCGTGACAGGGGGCACCTACGAGCAGTACTTC	CASSRVTGGTYEQYF
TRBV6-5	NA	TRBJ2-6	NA	TGTGCCAGCAGTCGAAAGGACTCTGGGGCCAACGTCCTGACTTTC	CASSRKDSGANVLTF
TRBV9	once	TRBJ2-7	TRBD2	TGTGCCAGCAGCGTACAGGGACTAGCGGGAGTGGGCGAGCAGTACTTC	CASSVQGLAGVGEQYF